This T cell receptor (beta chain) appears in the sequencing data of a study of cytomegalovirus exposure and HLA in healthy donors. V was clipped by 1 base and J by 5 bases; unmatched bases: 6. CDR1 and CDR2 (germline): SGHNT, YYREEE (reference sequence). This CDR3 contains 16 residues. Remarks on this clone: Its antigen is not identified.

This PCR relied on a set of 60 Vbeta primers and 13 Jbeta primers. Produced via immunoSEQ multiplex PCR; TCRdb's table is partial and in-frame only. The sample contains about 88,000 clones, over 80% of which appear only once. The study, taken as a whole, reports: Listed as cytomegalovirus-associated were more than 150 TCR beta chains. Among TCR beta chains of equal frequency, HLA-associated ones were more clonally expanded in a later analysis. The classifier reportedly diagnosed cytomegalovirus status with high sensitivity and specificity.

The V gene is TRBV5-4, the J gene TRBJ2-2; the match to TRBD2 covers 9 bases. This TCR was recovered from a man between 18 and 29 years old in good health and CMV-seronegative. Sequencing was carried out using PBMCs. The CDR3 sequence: CASSLPAGGLTGELFF. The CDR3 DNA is TGTGCCAGCAGCTTGCCGGCGGGAGGGCTGACCGGGGAGCTGTTTTTT. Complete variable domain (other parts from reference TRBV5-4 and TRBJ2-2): ETGVTQSPTHLIKTRGQQVTLRCSSQSGHNTVSWYQQALGQGPQFIFQYYREEENGRGNFPPRFSGLQFPNYSSELNVNALELDDSALYLCASSLPAGGLTGELFFGEGSRLTVL.